This T cell receptor (beta chain) was profiled in a study of metastatic and nonmetastatic thyroid tumors. Across the whole study: Blood and tumor or nodule tissue repertoires from malignant and benign thyroid patients were compared. The study's findings and limits: Benign nodules reportedly had significantly lower TCR beta diversity than malignant thyroid tumors in blood and tumor.

This CDR3 contains 15 residues. Germline V CDR1 and CDR2: SGDLS, YYNGEE. A remark on this clone: Its antigen remains unidentified. Without the conserved terminal phenylalanine or tryptophan, this CDR3 likely stems from a read error.

Study processing details: Differences in CDR3 between clinicopathological groups were drawn on to build a classifier intended to discriminate distant-metastatic papillary thyroid cancer patients. TCRdb re-called clones via MiXCR from the PCR reads. For this entry, the V and J calls and clone size follow TCRdb and not the study's own pipeline. Of 39,000 or so clones listed, roughly 18% are singletons. Thyroid surgery had not been preceded by any treatment in any patient. The rearrangement uses TRBV9 and TRBJ1-6, with D hard to call. The sequencing input was blood. The receptor's source is a female donor with papillary thyroid cancer or a benign thyroid nodule (not recorded which). Some clones in this sample may be carry-over from other donors' samples. The CDR3 loop reads CSSSRESRGYSPLHL. CDR3 coding DNA: TGTTCCAGCAGTCGGGAGTCCCGGGGATATTCACCCCTCCACCTT.